Following are 14 T cell receptor beta chains from one sample sequenced in a study of T cells in Graves' hyperthyroidism and ophthalmopathy. Using RNA transcripts as the source, TCR beta CDR3 regions were amplified. TCR CDR3 regions were first amplified by RT-PCR with HTBI primers. TCRdb reprocessed the multiplex PCR reads with MiXCR, giving one entry per CDR3 protein. The data hold 35,000 to 40,000 distinct CDR3 sequences, with 49% observed a single time. The sequencing input was blood. These receptors were obtained from a woman aged 45 to 65 with Graves' hyperthyroidism that later progressed to Graves' ophthalmopathy.

This clonotype is categorized as medium-sized. V and J are TRBV7-8 and TRBJ2-3; D might be TRBD2 (5 bases). Per the germline V gene, CDR1 is SGHVS and CDR2 is FQNEAQ. CDR3 length equals 15 residues. V gave up 0 bases and J gave up 2 bases, with 9 bases separating them. CDR3 nucleotides: TGTGCCAGCAGCTTAGCGAGGGTCATCACAGATACGCAGTATTTT. Protein sequence: CASSLARVITDTQYF.

This clonotype counts as medium-sized. The J gene is TRBJ2-7, the V gene TRBV29-1; possibly TRBD1 for D (5 bases). Per germline, CDR1 SQVTM and CDR2 ANQGSEA. Between the trimmed V and J ends, which lost 7 bases and 3 bases, there was a span of 19 bases. The CDR3 is 14 amino acids. The chain's CDR3 is CSAIITDSNYEQYF. CDR3 coding DNA: TGCAGCGCCATCATAACTGACAGTAACTACGAGCAGTACTTC.

This clonotype was seen ten or more times. The genes are TRBV14 and TRBJ2-7; 7 bases agree with TRBD1. The CDR3 covers 15 residues. V shed 2 bases and J 1 base; nucleotides not matched to a gene: 5. CDR1 SGHDN and CDR2 FVKESK come from the germline V gene. The CDR3: CASSQRTGQSYEQYF. CDR3 nucleotides: TGTGCCAGCAGCCAAAGGACAGGACAATCCTACGAGCAGTACTTC.

Within the sample, this clonotype is medium-sized (0.01 to 0.1%). CDR3 amino acids: CASSLGQDNSPLHF. The CDR3 DNA sequence: TGTGCCAGCAGCTTAGGACAGGATAATTCACCCCTCCACTTT. The chain uses TRBV7-9 and TRBJ1-6, with a weak D call TRBD1 (6 bases). Per germline, CDR1 SEHNR and CDR2 FQNEAQ (reference sequence). This CDR3 has 14 residues. V was pared by 1 base and J by 5 bases, with 6 bases between.

This clonotype was recorded many times. The chain employs TRBV9 and TRBJ2-7, with 10 bases lining up with TRBD2. Losses at the gene ends were 4 bases for V and 5 bases for J; bases not matched to a gene: 6. The CDR3 length is 14 residues. Germline CDR1 is SGDLS and CDR2 is YYNGEE. CDR3 nucleotide sequence: TGTGCCAGCAGCCCGGGACTAGCGTCCAACGAGCAGTACTTC. Encoded protein: CASSPGLASNEQYF.

V is TRBV19 and J is TRBJ2-5, with D unresolved. CDR1 and CDR2 (germline): LNHDA, SQIVND (reference sequence). Trimming removed 3 bases from V and 2 bases from J, with 10 bases in between. The CDR3 loop spans 14 amino acids. Written as DNA, the CDR3 is TGTGCCAGTAGTATGTCCCCAGGACAAGAGACCCAGTACTTC. The encoded protein is CASSMSPGQETQYF.

The chain uses TRBV7-9 and TRBJ2-3, with D unresolved. In germline, CDR1 is SEHNR, CDR2 FQNEAQ (reference sequence). Trimming took off 1 base at V and 0 bases at J, with 2 bases between the two ends. The CDR3 sequence is 13 residues long. This chain's CDR3 is CASSLDSTDTQYF. In nucleotides, the CDR3 is TGTGCCAGCAGCTTAGACAGCACAGATACGCAGTATTTT. The full variable domain, completed using reference TRBV7-9 and TRBJ2-3, is DTGVSQNPRHKITKRGQNVTFRCDPISEHNRLYWYRQTLGQGPEFLTYFQNEAQLEKSRLLSDRFSAERPKGSFSTLEIQRTEQGDSAMYLCASSLDSTDTQYFGPGTRLTVL.

On this clonotype itself: This likely comes from a read error, as the CDR3 has no conserved phenylalanine or tryptophan at its end. The DNA is left out, because the CDR3 cannot be placed on it with certainty; the CDR3 is given as TCRdb lists it. The V gene is TRBV7-2, the J gene TRBJ2-5; no check of the table's D call, TRBD1, against the DNA was made. Termini included, the CDR3 measures 17 amino acids. Per germline, CDR1 SGHTA and CDR2 FQGNSA. The CDR3: CASTYRTGGDYGYTLGS.

By share, this clonotype counts as medium-sized. The J gene is TRBJ2-1, the V gene TRBV7-2; 8 bases map to TRBD2. The junction had 2 bases not matched to a gene; V was cut back by 4 bases and J by 3 bases. The CDR3 sequence is 14 residues long. In germline, CDR1 is SGHTA, CDR2 FQGNSA. CDR3 coding DNA: TGTGCCAGCAGCTATGCGGGGGGCTACAATGAGCAGTTCTTC. Amino acids: CASSYAGGYNEQFF.

This clonotype was recorded at least ten times. The chain carries TRBV6-1 and TRBJ1-1; maybe TRBD1 (5 bases). The germline CDR1 and CDR2 sequences are MNHNS and SASEGT. The CDR3 spans 14 residues. Trimming shortened V by 2 bases and J by 5 bases, and 12 bases separated the two germline ends. The CDR3 reads CASSEPWGWTEAFF. CDR3 nucleotides: TGTGCCAGCAGTGAACCTTGGGGCTGGACTGAAGCTTTCTTT.

This clonotype was counted at least ten times. The chain recombines TRBV5-4 with TRBJ1-2, with D perhaps TRBD1 (5 bases). Trimming cost V 1 base and J 3 bases, with 16 bases left between them. The CDR3 is 16 residues long. Germline assignment: CDR1 SGHNT and CDR2 YYREEE (reference sequence). CDR3 region: CASSLSYGGADYGYTF. As DNA, the CDR3 is TGTGCCAGCAGCTTGTCGTATGGGGGTGCGGACTATGGCTACACCTTC.

This chain uses TRBV20-1 with TRBJ2-5, with 9 bases identical to TRBD1. V was pared by 0 bases and J by 5 bases, with 4 bases of the junction left unmatched. From germline, CDR1 is DFQATT and CDR2 SNEGSKA (reference sequence). This CDR3 has 14 residues. CDR3 in DNA: TGCAGTGCTAGAGACTTCGGGACAGGGGAGACCCAGTACTTC. This sequence encodes CSARDFGTGETQYF.

On this clonotype: One end of the junction is discordant with germline, which a read error may explain. The chain carries TRBV11-2 and TRBJ1-5, with D perhaps TRBD1 (6 bases). This CDR3 contains 13 residues. The V gene's germline CDR1 is SGHAT and CDR2 FQNNGV. Here the CDR3 reads CAGSLGGDQPQHF. DNA of the CDR3: TGTGCCGGCAGCTTAGGGGGAGATCAGCCCCAGCATTTT.

This clonotype came up many times. This rearrangement joins TRBV4-1 to TRBJ2-7; D is perhaps TRBD2 (5 bases). This CDR3 has 13 amino acids. Between the trimmed V and J ends, which lost 1 base and 2 bases, there was a span of 6 bases. Germline V CDR1 and CDR2: MGHRA, YSYEKL. CDR3: CASSQGLPYEQYF. CDR3 DNA sequence: TGCGCCAGCAGCCAAGGACTACCCTACGAGCAGTACTTC.